The T cell receptor beta chain under discussion was sequenced for a study of early T cells in non-severe SARS-CoV-2 infection. Overall study results and limits: Clonotype matching in VDJdb favored anti-spike CD8 responses and did not capture private and CD4 specificities.

In regard to this clonotype: Its antigen is currently unknown.

Germline CDR1 reads SGHTA; CDR2 reads FQGNSA. V lost 5 bases and J 5 bases, leaving 9 bases between the germline ends. This CDR3 contains 12 residues. As part of library construction, unique molecular identifiers were attached to individual cDNA molecules. TCRdb re-derived calls from the 5' RACE reads in MiXCR, one entry per CDR3 protein. In the table there are tens of thousands of distinct CDR3 sequences, about an eighth of which are singletons. This chain connects TRBV7-2 to TRBJ2-5, with TRBD1 as a possible D gene (6 bases). The origin of this receptor is an adult who was a healthcare worker with PCR-confirmed SARS-CoV-2 infection or an uninfected control (not recorded which). Specimen: whole blood, collected at baseline. The CDR3 DNA follows: TGTGCCAGCAGCCTTAGGGGGGAGACCCAGTACTTC. It specifies CASSLRGETQYF.